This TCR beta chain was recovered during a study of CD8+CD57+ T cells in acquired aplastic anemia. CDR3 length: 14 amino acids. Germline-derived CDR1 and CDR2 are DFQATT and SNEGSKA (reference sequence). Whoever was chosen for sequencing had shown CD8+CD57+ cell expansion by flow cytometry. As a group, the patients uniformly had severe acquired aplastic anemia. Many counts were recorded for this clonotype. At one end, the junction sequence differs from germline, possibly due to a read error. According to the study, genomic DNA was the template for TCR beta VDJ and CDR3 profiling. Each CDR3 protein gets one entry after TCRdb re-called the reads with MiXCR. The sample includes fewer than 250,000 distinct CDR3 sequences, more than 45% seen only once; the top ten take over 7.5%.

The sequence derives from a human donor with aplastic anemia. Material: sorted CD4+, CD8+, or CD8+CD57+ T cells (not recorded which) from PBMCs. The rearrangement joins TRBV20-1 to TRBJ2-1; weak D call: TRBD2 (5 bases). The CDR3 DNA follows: TGCAGTGCTTGGGATGTGGAGGTATACAATGAGCAGCTCTTC. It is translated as CSAWDVEVYNEQLF.